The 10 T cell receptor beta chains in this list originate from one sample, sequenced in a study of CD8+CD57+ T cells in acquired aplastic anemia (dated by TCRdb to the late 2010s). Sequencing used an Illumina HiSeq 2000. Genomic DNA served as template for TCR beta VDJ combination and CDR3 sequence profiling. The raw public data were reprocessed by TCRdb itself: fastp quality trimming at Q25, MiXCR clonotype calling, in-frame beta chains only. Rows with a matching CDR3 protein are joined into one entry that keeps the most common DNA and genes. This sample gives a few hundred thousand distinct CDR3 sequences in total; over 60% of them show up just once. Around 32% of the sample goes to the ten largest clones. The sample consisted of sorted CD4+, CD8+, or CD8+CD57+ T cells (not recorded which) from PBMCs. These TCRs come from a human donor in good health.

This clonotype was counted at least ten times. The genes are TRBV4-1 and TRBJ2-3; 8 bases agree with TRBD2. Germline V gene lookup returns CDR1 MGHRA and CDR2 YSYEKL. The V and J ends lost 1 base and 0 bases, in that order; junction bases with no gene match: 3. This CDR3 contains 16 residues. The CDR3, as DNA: TGCGCCAGCAGCCAAGCTCAGCGGGAGAGCACAGATACGCAGTATTTT. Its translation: CASSQAQRESTDTQYF.

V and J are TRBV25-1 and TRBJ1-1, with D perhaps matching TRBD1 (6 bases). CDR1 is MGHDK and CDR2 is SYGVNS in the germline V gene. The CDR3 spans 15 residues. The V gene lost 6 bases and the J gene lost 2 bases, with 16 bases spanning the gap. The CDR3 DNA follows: TGTGCCAGCAGCGCTCCCGACAGGACTAACACTGAAGCTTTCTTT. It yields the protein CASSAPDRTNTEAFF.

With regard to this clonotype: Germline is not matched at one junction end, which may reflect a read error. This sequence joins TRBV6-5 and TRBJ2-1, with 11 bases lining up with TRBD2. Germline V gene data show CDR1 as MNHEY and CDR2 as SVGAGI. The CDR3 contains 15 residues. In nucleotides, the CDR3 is TGTGCCCGCAGTTTTGTGACTAGCGGGGTAAATGAGCAGTTCTTC. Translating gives CARSFVTSGVNEQFF.

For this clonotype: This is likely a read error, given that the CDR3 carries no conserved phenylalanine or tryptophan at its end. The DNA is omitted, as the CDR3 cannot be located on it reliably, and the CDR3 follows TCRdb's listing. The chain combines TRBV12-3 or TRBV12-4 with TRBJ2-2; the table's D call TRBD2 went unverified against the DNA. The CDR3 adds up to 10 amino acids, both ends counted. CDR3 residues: CASSFGTSGG.

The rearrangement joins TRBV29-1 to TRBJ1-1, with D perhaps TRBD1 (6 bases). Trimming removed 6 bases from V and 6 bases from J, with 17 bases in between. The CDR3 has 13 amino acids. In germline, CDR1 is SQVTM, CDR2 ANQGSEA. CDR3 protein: CSVSDAGAAEAFF. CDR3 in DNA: TGCAGCGTCAGCGATGCGGGGGCTGCTGAAGCTTTCTTT.

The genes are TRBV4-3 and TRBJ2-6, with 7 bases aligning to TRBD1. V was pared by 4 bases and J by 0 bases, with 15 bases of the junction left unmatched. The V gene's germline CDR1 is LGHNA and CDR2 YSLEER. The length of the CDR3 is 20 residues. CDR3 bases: TGCGCCAGCAGCCCCGGGACAGCGGTAACCTCGCTCTCTGGGGCCAACGTCCTGACTTTC. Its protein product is CASSPGTAVTSLSGANVLTF.

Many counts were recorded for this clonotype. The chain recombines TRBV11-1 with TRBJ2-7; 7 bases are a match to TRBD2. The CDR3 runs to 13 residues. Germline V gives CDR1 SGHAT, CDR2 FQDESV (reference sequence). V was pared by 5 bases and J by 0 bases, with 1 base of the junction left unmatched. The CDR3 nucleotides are TGTGCCAGCAGCCGGGACTACTCCTACGAGCAGTACTTC. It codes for CASSRDYSYEQYF.

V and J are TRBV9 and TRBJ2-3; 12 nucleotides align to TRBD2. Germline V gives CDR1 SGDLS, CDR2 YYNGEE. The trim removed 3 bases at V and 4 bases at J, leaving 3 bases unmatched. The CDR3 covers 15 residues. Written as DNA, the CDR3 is TGTGCCAGCAGCGCTAGCGGGAGGGGGGCAGATACGCAGTATTTT. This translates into CASSASGRGADTQYF.

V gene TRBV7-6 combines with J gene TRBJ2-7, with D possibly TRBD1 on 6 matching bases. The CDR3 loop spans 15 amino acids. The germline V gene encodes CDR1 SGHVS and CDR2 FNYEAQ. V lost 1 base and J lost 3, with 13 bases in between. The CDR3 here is CASSLETGPLYEQYF. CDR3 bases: TGTGCCAGCAGCTTAGAGACAGGTCCCCTCTACGAGCAGTACTTC.

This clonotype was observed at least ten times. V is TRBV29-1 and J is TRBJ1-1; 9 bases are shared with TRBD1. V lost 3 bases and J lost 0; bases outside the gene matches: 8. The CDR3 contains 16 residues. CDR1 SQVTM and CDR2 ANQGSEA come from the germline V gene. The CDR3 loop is CSVEGDRERMNTEAFF. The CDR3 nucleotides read TGCAGCGTTGAGGGGGACAGGGAACGGATGAACACTGAAGCTTTCTTT. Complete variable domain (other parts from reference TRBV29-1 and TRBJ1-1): SAVISQKPSRDICQRGTSLTIQCQVDSQVTMMFWYRQQPGQSLTLIATANQGSEATYESGFVIDKFPISRPNLTFSTLTVSNMSPEDSSIYLCSVEGDRERMNTEAFFGQGTRLTVV.